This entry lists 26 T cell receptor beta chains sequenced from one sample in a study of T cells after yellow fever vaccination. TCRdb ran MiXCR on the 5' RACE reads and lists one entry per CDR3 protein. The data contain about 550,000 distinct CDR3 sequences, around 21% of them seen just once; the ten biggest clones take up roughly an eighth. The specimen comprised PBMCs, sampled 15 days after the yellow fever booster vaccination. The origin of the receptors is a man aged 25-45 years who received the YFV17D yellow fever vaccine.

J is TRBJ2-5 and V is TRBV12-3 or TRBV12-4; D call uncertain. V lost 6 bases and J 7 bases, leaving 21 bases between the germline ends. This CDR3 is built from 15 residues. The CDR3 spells CASSPHSTLVGTQYF. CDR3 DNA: TGTGCCAGCAGCCCCCACTCGACCTTGGTAGGGACCCAGTACTTC.

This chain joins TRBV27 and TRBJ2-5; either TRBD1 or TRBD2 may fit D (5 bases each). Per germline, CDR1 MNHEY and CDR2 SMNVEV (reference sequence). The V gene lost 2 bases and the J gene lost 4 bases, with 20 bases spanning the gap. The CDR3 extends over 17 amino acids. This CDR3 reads CASSLRTGPRIRETQYF. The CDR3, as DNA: TGTGCCAGCAGTTTAAGGACGGGGCCCAGGATAAGAGAGACCCAGTACTTC.

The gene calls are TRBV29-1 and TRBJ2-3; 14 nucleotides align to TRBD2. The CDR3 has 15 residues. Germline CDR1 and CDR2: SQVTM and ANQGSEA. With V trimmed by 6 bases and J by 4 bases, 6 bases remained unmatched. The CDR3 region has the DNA TGCAGCGTCCTCCTGACTAGCGGGAGGGCAGATACGCAGTATTTT. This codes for CSVLLTSGRADTQYF.

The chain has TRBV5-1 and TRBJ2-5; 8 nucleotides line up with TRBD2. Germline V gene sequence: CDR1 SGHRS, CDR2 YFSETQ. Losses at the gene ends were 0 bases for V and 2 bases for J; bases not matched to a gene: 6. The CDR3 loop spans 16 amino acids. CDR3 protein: CASSLGGLAKQETQYF. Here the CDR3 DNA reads TGCGCCAGCAGCTTGGGAGGACTAGCAAAGCAAGAGACCCAGTACTTC.

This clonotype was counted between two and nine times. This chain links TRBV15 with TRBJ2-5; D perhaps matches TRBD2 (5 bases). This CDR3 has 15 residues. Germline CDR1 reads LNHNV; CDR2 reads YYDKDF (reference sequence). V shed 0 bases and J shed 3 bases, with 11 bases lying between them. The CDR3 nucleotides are TGTGCCACCAGCAGAGAAGATCGGGGAGAAGAGACCCAGTACTTC. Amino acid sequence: CATSREDRGEETQYF.

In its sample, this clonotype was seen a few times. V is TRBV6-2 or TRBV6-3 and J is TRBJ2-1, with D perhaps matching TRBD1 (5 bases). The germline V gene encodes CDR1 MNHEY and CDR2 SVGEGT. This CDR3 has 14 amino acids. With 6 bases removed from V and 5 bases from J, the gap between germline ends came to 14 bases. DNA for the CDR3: TGTGCCAGCAGCCTAACCCCCAGGGACAATGAGCAGTTCTTC. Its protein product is CASSLTPRDNEQFF.

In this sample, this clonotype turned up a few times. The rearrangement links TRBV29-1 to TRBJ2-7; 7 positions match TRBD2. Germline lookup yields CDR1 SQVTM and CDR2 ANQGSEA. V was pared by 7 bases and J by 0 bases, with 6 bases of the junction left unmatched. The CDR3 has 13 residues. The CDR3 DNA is TGCAGCGCCCTGGGCGGGAGCTCCTACGAGCAGTACTTC. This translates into CSALGGSSYEQYF.

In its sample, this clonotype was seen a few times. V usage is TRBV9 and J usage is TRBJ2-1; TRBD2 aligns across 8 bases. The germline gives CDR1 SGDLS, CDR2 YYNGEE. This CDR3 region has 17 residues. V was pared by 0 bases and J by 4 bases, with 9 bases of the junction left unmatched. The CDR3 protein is CASSVDKDAGGYNEQFF. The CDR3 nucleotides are TGTGCCAGCAGCGTAGACAAGGACGCGGGGGGTTACAATGAGCAGTTCTTC.

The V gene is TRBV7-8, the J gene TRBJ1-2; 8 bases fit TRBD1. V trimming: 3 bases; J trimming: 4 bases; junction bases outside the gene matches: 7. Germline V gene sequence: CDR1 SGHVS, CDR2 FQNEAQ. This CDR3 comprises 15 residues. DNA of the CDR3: TGTGCCAGCAGCTTGGGCAGGGGGCGTCGCTATGGCTACACCTTC. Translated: CASSLGRGRRYGYTF.

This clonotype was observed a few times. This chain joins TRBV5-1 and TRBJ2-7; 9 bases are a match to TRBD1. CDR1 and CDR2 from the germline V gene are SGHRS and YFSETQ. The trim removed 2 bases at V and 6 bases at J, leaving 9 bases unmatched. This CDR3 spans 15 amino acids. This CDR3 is CASSFTGGDGIEQYF. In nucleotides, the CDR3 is TGCGCCAGCAGCTTTACAGGGGGCGACGGCATCGAGCAGTACTTC.

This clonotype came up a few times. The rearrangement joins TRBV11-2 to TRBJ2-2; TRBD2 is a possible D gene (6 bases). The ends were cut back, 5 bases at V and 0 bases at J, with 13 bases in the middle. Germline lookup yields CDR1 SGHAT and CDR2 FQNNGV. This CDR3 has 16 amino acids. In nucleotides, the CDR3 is TGTGCCAGCAGCCTGCAGGCGGGGACGAACACCGGGGAGCTGTTTTTT. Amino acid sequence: CASSLQAGTNTGELFF. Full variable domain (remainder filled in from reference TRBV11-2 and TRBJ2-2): EAGVAQSPRYKIIEKRQSVAFWCNPISGHATLYWYQQILGQGPKLLIQFQNNGVVDDSQLPKDRFSAERLKGVDSTLKIQPAKLEDSAVYLCASSLQAGTNTGELFFGEGSRLTVL.

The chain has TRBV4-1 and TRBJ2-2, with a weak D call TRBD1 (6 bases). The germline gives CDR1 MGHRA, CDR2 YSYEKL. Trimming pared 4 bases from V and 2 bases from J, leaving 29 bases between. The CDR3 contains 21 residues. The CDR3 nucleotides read TGCGCCAGCAGCCTAAGACTACAGGGATACTCTCCCGAAGAAAACACCGGGGAGCTGTTTTTT. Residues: CASSLRLQGYSPEENTGELFF.

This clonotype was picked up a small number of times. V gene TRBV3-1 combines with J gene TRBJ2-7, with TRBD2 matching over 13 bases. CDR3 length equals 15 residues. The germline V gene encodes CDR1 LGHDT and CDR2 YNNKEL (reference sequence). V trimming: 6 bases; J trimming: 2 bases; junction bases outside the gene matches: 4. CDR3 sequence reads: CASRAGTSGTYEQYF. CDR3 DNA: TGTGCCAGCAGGGCCGGGACTAGCGGGACCTACGAGCAGTACTTC.

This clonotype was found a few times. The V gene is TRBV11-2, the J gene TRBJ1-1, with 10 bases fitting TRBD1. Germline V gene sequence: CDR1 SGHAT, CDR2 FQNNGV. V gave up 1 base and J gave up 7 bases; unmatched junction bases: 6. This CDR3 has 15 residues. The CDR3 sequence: CASSLALTGGNEAFF. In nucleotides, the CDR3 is TGTGCCAGCAGCTTAGCCTTGACAGGGGGCAATGAAGCTTTCTTT. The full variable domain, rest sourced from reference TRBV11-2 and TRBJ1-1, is EAGVAQSPRYKIIEKRQSVAFWCNPISGHATLYWYQQILGQGPKLLIQFQNNGVVDDSQLPKDRFSAERLKGVDSTLKIQPAKLEDSAVYLCASSLALTGGNEAFFGQGTRLTVV.

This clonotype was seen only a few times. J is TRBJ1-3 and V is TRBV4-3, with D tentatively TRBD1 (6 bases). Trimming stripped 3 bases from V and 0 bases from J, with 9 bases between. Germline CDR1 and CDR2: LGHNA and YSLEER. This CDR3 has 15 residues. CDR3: CASSQDRASGNTIYF. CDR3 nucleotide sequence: TGCGCCAGCAGCCAGGACAGAGCCTCTGGAAACACCATATATTTT.

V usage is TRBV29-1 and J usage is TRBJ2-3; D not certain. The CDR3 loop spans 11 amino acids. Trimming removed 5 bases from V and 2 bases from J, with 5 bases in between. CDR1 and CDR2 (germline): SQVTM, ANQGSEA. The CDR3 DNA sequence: TGCAGCGTTAACCCCACAGATACGCAGTATTTT. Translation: CSVNPTDTQYF.

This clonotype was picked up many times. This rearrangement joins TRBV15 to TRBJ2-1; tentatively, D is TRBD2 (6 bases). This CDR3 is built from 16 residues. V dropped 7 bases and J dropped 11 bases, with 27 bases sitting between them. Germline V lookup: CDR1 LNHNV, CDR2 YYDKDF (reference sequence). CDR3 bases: TGTGCCACCAAACGGGAGCTGCCGGTGGGCGTCAAGAAGCAGTTCTTC. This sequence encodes CATKRELPVGVKKQFF.

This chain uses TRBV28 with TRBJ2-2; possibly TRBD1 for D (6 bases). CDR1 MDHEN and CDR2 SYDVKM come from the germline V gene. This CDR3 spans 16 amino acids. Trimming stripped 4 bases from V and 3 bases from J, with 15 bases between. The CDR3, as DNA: TGTGCCAGCAGTTCCGAGATAGCAGGGGACACCGGGGAGCTGTTTTTT. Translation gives CASSSEIAGDTGELFF.

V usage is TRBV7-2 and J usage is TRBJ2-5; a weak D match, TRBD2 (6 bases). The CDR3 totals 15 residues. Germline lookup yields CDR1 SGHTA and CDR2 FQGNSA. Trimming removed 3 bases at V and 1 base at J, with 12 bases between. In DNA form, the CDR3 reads TGTGCCAGCAGCTTGGCAACGGGAGCCCAAGAGACCCAGTACTTC. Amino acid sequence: CASSLATGAQETQYF.

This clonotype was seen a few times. In DNA form, the CDR3 reads TGTGCCAGCAGTTTGGTAGCGGAGGCCTACGAGCAGTACTTC. It specifies CASSLVAEAYEQYF. The chain has TRBV28 and TRBJ2-7; possibly TRBD2 for D (6 bases). The CDR3 has 14 residues. V lost 3 bases to trimming and J lost 2 bases, with 11 bases between them. The germline V gene encodes CDR1 MDHEN and CDR2 SYDVKM.

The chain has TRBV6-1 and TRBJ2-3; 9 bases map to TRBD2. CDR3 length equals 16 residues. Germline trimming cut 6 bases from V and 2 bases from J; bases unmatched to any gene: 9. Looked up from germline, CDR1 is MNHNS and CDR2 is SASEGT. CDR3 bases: TGTGCCAGCAGCGGCAGCGGGAGGCCATTCACAGATACGCAGTATTTT. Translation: CASSGSGRPFTDTQYF.

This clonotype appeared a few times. The CDR3 protein is CASSWGQGLNYGYTF. Written as DNA, the CDR3 is TGCGCCAGCAGCTGGGGACAGGGACTTAACTATGGCTACACCTTC. This chain uses TRBV5-1 with TRBJ1-2; 9 nucleotides line up with TRBD1. V was clipped by 3 bases and J by 1 base; unmatched bases: 4. Germline lookup yields CDR1 SGHRS and CDR2 YFSETQ. The CDR3 length is 15 residues.

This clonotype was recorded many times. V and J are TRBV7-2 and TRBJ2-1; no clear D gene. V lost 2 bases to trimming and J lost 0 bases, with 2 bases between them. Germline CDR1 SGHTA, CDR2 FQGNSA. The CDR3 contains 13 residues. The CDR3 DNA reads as TGTGCCAGCAGCTTAAACTCCTACAATGAGCAGTTCTTC. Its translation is CASSLNSYNEQFF.

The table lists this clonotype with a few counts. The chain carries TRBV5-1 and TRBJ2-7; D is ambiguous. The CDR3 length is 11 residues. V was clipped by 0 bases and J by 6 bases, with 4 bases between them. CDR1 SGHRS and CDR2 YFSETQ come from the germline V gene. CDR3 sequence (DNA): TGCGCCAGCAGCTTGGGGGCCGAGCAGTACTTC. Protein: CASSLGAEQYF. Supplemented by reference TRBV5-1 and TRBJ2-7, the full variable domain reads KAGVTQTPRYLIKTRGQQVTLSCSPISGHRSVSWYQQTPGQGLQFLFEYFSETQRNKGNFPGRFSGRQFSNSRSEMNVSTLELGDSALYLCASSLGAEQYFGPGTRLTVT.

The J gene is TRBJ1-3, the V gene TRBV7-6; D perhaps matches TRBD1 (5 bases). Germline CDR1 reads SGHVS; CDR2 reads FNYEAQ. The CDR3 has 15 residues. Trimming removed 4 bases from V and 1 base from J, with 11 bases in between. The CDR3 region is CASSSQGLSGNTIYF. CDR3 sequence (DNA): TGTGCCAGCAGCTCGCAGGGTCTATCTGGAAACACCATATATTTT.

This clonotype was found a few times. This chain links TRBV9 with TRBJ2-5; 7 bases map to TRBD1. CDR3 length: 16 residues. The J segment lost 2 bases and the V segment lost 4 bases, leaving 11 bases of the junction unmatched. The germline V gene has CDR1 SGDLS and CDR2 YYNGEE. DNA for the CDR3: TGTGCCAGCAGCCCCTCGGGGACAGTCGGACAAGAGACCCAGTACTTC. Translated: CASSPSGTVGQETQYF. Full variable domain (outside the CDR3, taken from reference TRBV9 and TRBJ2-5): DSGVTQTPKHLITATGQRVTLRCSPRSGDLSVYWYQQSLDQGLQFLIQYYNGEERAKGNILERFSAQQFPDLHSELNLSSLELGDSALYFCASSPSGTVGQETQYFGPGTRLLVL.